The 16 T cell receptor beta chains below come from one sample, sequenced in a study of cytomegalovirus exposure and HLA in healthy donors. The primer mix had 60 Vbeta and 13 Jbeta primers. The protocol was immunoSEQ multiplex PCR, while the TCRdb copy is restricted to in-frame clones and leaves out a portion. This table has about 140,000 clones, around 82% appearing once. The sequenced sample was PBMCs. Source of these receptors: a man in his forties in good health and CMV-seropositive.

The table lists this clone with a few counts. The chain carries TRBV19 and TRBJ1-2; 10 bases map to TRBD1. Trimming took 6 bases from V and 2 from J; bases not matched to a gene: 6. CDR3 length: 15 residues. The germline V gene encodes CDR1 LNHDA and CDR2 SQIVND (reference sequence). This CDR3 reads CASSKMGQGNYGYTF. The CDR3 DNA follows: TGTGCCAGTAGCAAAATGGGACAGGGGAACTATGGCTACACCTTC.

V is TRBV9 and J is TRBJ2-1, with 7 positions matching TRBD2. This CDR3 comprises 17 residues. The germline CDR1 and CDR2 sequences are SGDLS and YYNGEE. Trimming removed 1 base from V and 5 bases from J; junction bases left unmatched: 12. CDR3 in DNA: TGTGCCAGCAGCGTATCATCGGGGGGTAGGATAGACAATGAGCAGTTCTTC. It specifies CASSVSSGGRIDNEQFF.

This clone appeared a few times. The J gene is TRBJ1-1, the V gene TRBV5-1; D is uncertain. This CDR3 region has 14 residues. Per germline, CDR1 SGHRS and CDR2 YFSETQ. Deletions cut 5 bases from V and 4 bases from J, with 15 bases between. This chain's CDR3 is CASSPVSEVTEAFF. CDR3 DNA sequence: TGCGCCAGCAGTCCGGTTAGTGAGGTCACTGAAGCTTTCTTT. Looking up the rest from reference TRBV5-1 and TRBJ1-1 gives the full variable domain: KAGVTQTPRYLIKTRGQQVTLSCSPISGHRSVSWYQQTPGQGLQFLFEYFSETQRNKGNFPGRFSGRQFSNSRSEMNVSTLELGDSALYLCASSPVSEVTEAFFGQGTRLTVV.

This chain uses TRBV4-3 with TRBJ1-1, with 7 positions matching TRBD1. J lost 5 bases, V lost 4 bases, and 4 bases had no gene match. The CDR3 runs 13 residues. Germline CDR1 is LGHNA and CDR2 is YSLEER. CDR3 in amino acids: CASSPDRATEAFF. The CDR3 DNA is TGCGCCAGCAGCCCTGACAGGGCGACTGAAGCTTTCTTT.

The chain has TRBV19 and TRBJ2-3, with D possibly TRBD1 on 5 matching bases. V shed 7 bases and J shed 6 bases, with 14 bases lying between them. Germline V gene lookup returns CDR1 LNHDA and CDR2 SQIVND (reference sequence). The CDR3 runs to 13 residues. The CDR3 region is CASIARDGDTQYF. CDR3 bases: TGTGCCAGTATAGCCAGGGATGGGGATACGCAGTATTTT.

The sample holds one count of this clone. The chain is built from TRBV7-2 and TRBJ2-1; 11 nucleotides align to TRBD2. J was trimmed by 5 bases and V by 1 base; bases with no gene match: 4. The CDR3 contains 16 residues. CDR1 and CDR2 from the germline V gene are SGHTA and FQGNSA. CDR3 DNA sequence: TGTGCCAGCAGCTTAGAGTCGGGACTAGCGGACAATGAGCAGTTCTTC. This sequence encodes CASSLESGLADNEQFF.

V usage is TRBV10-2 and J usage is TRBJ1-2, with TRBD1 matching over 7 bases. Germline V gives CDR1 WSHSY, CDR2 SAAADI. This CDR3 is 12 amino acids long. V lost 6 bases, J lost 3 bases, and 1 base stayed unmatched. CDR3 sequence (DNA): TGCGCCAGCAGGCAGGGGGACTATGGCTACACCTTC. This sequence encodes CASRQGDYGYTF.

The V and J genes are TRBV6-6 and TRBJ1-1, with D maybe TRBD1 (6 bases). Trimming shortened V by 10 bases and J by 6 bases, and 24 bases separated the two germline ends. Germline loops: CDR1 MNHNY, CDR2 SVGAGI (reference sequence). The CDR3 runs to 15 residues. The CDR3 region is CAILGGNYRAAEAFF. CDR3 bases: TGTGCCATCTTAGGTGGGAATTACAGGGCCGCTGAAGCTTTCTTT.

The chain is built from TRBV28 and TRBJ1-6, with 7 bases matching TRBD1. The trim removed 10 bases at V and 7 bases at J, leaving 7 bases unmatched. This CDR3 has 13 amino acids. Germline-derived CDR1 and CDR2 are MDHEN and SYDVKM. The CDR3 DNA reads TGTGCCACCCAGACAGGGAAAAATTCACCCCTCCACTTT. Translating gives CATQTGKNSPLHF.

The chain is built from TRBV4-1 and TRBJ1-5; D unresolved. V dropped 4 bases and J dropped 0 bases, with 7 bases sitting between them. This CDR3 has 14 amino acids. Germline CDR1 and CDR2: MGHRA and YSYEKL. CDR3 sequence: CASSPDHSNQPQHF. For the CDR3, the DNA is TGCGCCAGCAGCCCAGACCATAGCAATCAGCCCCAGCATTTT.

The rearrangement joins TRBV5-1 to TRBJ1-1; the D gene is possibly TRBD1 (6 bases). The ends were cut back, 3 bases at V and 1 base at J, with 22 bases in the middle. Germline V gene data show CDR1 as SGHRS and CDR2 as YFSETQ. The CDR3 is made up of 18 amino acids. The CDR3 loop reads CASSSGLRGPLRNTEAFF. The CDR3 nucleotides are TGCGCCAGCAGCTCGGGTCTCAGGGGACCGCTCAGGAACACTGAAGCTTTCTTT.

This chain uses TRBV4-3 with TRBJ2-5; 11 positions match TRBD1. J lost 4 bases, V lost 4 bases, and 5 bases had no gene match. The CDR3 contains 15 residues. Germline values: CDR1 LGHNA, CDR2 YSLEER. CDR3 sequence reads: CASSPRTGGPETQYF. In DNA, the CDR3 is TGCGCCAGCAGCCCGCGGACAGGGGGCCCAGAGACCCAGTACTTC.

The genes are TRBV28 and TRBJ1-1; TRBD1 matches at 10 bases. The germline V gene has CDR1 MDHEN and CDR2 SYDVKM. The J segment lost 8 bases and the V segment lost 10 bases, leaving 4 bases of the junction unmatched. The CDR3 has 11 amino acids. The CDR3 region has the DNA TGTGCCATGGAGACAGGGGGCGAAGCTTTCTTT. It codes for CAMETGGEAFF.

The genes are TRBV6-1 and TRBJ2-7; TRBD2 matches 14 bases. V was clipped by 3 bases and J by 6 bases; unmatched bases: 7. The CDR3 runs 16 residues. Looked up from germline, CDR1 is MNHNS and CDR2 is SASEGT. The CDR3 is CASSEKPGLAGAEQYF. The CDR3 nucleotides read TGTGCCAGCAGTGAGAAACCGGGACTAGCGGGAGCCGAGCAGTACTTC.

This chain joins TRBV14 and TRBJ2-7, with TRBD2 matching over 9 bases. The CDR3 runs 17 residues. Germline V gene lookup returns CDR1 SGHDN and CDR2 FVKESK. The V and J ends lost 4 bases and 0 bases, in that order; junction bases with no gene match: 10. In DNA form, the CDR3 reads TGTGCCAGCAGCCTGGGCGGGGGGGGATGGAGCTCCTACGAGCAGTACTTC. Residues: CASSLGGGGWSSYEQYF.

V gene TRBV10-2 combines with J gene TRBJ1-5, with no clear D. CDR3 length: 14 residues. V lost 6 bases and J 5 bases, leaving 14 bases between the germline ends. Germline lookup yields CDR1 WSHSY and CDR2 SAAADI. The chain's CDR3 is CASSLAWEYQPQHF. In DNA, the CDR3 is TGCGCCAGCAGCCTTGCATGGGAGTATCAGCCCCAGCATTTT.